The present TCR beta chain was sequenced within a study of T-cell reconstitution after alpha-beta-depleted transplantation in children. Study results and caveats: Surviving recipient T cells and thymic progenitors accounted for the high day-60 TCRbeta diversity observed in some patients. Newly made T cells mostly supplied T-cell counts and diversity one year after transplant. Several hundred graft clones that had expanded were reportedly the source of alpha-beta T cells about two months after transplant.

J was trimmed by 0 bases and V by 7 bases; bases with no gene match: 4. The CDR3 is made up of 14 amino acids. The germline V gene has CDR1 MNHEY and CDR2 SMNVEV (reference sequence). Preparing the TCRbeta library involved the use of unique molecular identifiers. TCRdb called the PCR reads again in MiXCR, with one record for every CDR3 protein. The table records fewer than 750,000 distinct CDR3 sequences, around 27% of them present only once. Worth noting for this clonotype: What it binds is unknown.

The TCR originated in a boy less than two years old with Wiskott-Aldrich syndrome, due to receive a stem cell transplant. Sequencing was performed on PBMCs, taken before TCRalphabeta/CD19-depleted stem cell transplant. The gene calls are TRBV27 and TRBJ2-7, with TRBD1 matching 9 bases. The CDR3 DNA follows: TGTGCCAGCAACCAACAGGGGGCCTCCTACGAGCAGTACTTC. It translates to CASNQQGASYEQYF.